This T cell receptor beta chain was obtained from a study of cytomegalovirus exposure and HLA in healthy donors (dated by TCRdb to the late 2010s). About the investigation overall: In an earlier analysis of around 540 of the donors, 276 Gb of sequence data and 100 million or so unique TCR beta sequences from about 179 million T cells were reported. The study combined high-throughput TCR immunosequencing, statistical association of individual TCRs with disease status, and machine learning to predict cytomegalovirus infection status. HLA typing included class I and class II loci at four-digit resolution. A later genetic analysis took genome-wide SNP genotypes for about 60% of the roughly 670 donors and used that subset as a discovery cohort. The number of donors typed differed by locus, with 629-630 for A, B, C, DRB1 and DQB1, more than 500 for DQA1, 600 to 610 for DPA1, and approximately 470 for DPB1. The later analysis used no new phenotypic data to find candidate immune exposures, relying instead on TCR beta sequences and their occurrence across donors. Every repertoire in the discovery cohort had been generated on one and the same sequencing platform. The study aimed to test whether cataloging public T cell receptors could reveal signatures of past pathogen exposure. To study patterns of TCR occurrence, a later analysis re-analyzed previously published TCR beta repertoires from several hundred donors and added high-resolution HLA genotyping. The T cell repertoires of under 750 subjects were profiled by immunosequencing and related to cytomegalovirus serostatus. Along with the approximately 620-subject first cohort, a separate validation cohort of over a hundred different subjects was used. In an earlier analysis of a few hundred of the donors, high-throughput TCR beta sequencing was used to judge whether each TCR beta V gene segment behaved as functional or pseudogenic. An early release covering roughly 600 HLA-typed donors comprised roughly 300 gigabases of sequencing data and some 79 million unique TCR sequences. Of the 300 to 450 genotyped donors, less than 85% were placed in the genetic ancestry cluster associated with self-reported Caucasian donors. Roughly five DR-DQ haplotypes were handled as single units for association and clustering because linkage in the cohort was strong. Donor age, sex, ethnicity and CMV serostatus were compiled together with the repertoire data. Among around 400 genotyped donors of the cohort, an average of about 240,000 unique TCR beta nucleotide sequences were sequenced per donor, roughly a sixth of them non-productive.

The germline V gene encodes CDR1 SGDLS and CDR2 YYNGEE. Measured from the cysteine to the phenylalanine, the CDR3 is 17 residues long. The entry retains the CDR3 DNA only, 51 bases that are in frame from base 1. V is pared back by 0 bases and J by 0 bases, with 13 bases lying between the germline termini. In total, over 600 healthy bone marrow donors made up the cohort. At the time of sampling, every cohort member was nominally healthy, though immune exposures that went unrecorded were likely present. The donor was CMV seropositive and was included in the group of almost 300 seropositive cohort members. A peripheral blood sample was provided by each donor, and peripheral blood mononuclear cells were used for TCR beta sequencing. Genomic DNA extraction from the blood cell samples was performed with the Qiagen DNeasy Blood Extraction Kit. The full study reports these points: This cohort had only TCR beta chains sequenced, and the lack of alpha or paired-chain data limited which features could be detected. Cytomegalovirus status was reported to be diagnosed by the classifier with high specificity and sensitivity in both the original and validation cohorts. Because some donors lacked HLA typing at each locus, the association tests relied only on the typed subset. The study listed 150 to 200 TCR beta chains as associated with cytomegalovirus. In a later analysis, the rate of TCR association differed among HLA loci, with DRB1 alleles having the most associated TCRs and HLA-C alleles having the fewest. Linkage disequilibrium might explain the correlated functional status among segregating V segments, but an unknown experimental factor could not be excluded. A later genetic analysis reported fewer N-insertions in productive TCRs among donors in an Asian-associated ancestry cluster than the 666-donor mean. In a later analysis, HLA-associated TCR beta chains showed more clonal expansion and lower generation probabilities than non-associated chains that were equally common. Because the 87-base-pair reads could not distinguish some IMGT-functional V segments, including TRBV6-2 and TRBV6-3, those segments were excluded. A further reported finding was that TCR beta sequences accurately predicted the HLA-A and HLA-B alleles for most subjects in the first cohort. The presence/absence analyses assumed that sequencing depth was roughly uniform across donors, and that assumption may not be true. Most TCR sequences were observed very rarely across donors, whereas some public TCRs were present in many individuals. When HLA alleles, especially DR and DQ, strongly co-occurred, attributing TCR associations to individual alleles was difficult. In vitro tests confirmed that three of the cytomegalovirus-associated TCR beta chains recognize cytomegalovirus antigens. At a false discovery rate of 0.05, a later analysis linked about 16,000 TCR beta sequences to specific HLA alleles. Immune exposure information for the cohort was limited to CMV serostatus. The authors suggested that the approach could potentially be generalized to other disease states and immunological phenotypes. The sequencing pipeline was judged likely to have produced a cluster of highly shared sequence variants as a technical artifact. Because counts were too low, fewer than 20 rarely observed V segments, including chromosome 9 orphons, were excluded from the earlier analysis of several hundred of the donors. A later analysis found that most CMV-associated TCR beta chains appeared HLA-restricted, with HLA associations seemingly driven largely by CMV exposure. A later analysis reported that several top co-occurrence clusters appeared linked to parvovirus B19, influenza, CMV and Epstein-Barr virus. V-gene and J-gene trimming of TCR beta chains was associated with a missense DCLRE1C variant in a later genetic analysis, and the association was replicated in an independent cohort. In an earlier analysis of 450 to 750 of the donors, most TCR beta V segments appeared in productive rearrangements about 90% or about 30% of the time, broadly matching IMGT annotations.

The receptor library was made with the immunoSEQ multiplex PCR assay. The multiplex PCR relied on a mix of 60 forward primers for TCR Vbeta segments and 13 reverse primers for TCR Jbeta segments. Amplification of the CDR3 region of rearranged TCR beta genes was performed with a multiplex PCR assay on genomic DNA. The amplified TCR beta libraries were sequenced on the Illumina HiSeq System as 87-base-pair reads. On the study's bioinformatics: A later analysis counted about 80 million unique TCR beta chains across the 550 to 700 repertoires, and 10 million to 12 million of these chains were shared by at least two donors. Raw reads were error-corrected and collapsed into unique sequences with a nearest-neighbor algorithm that merged closely related sequences to remove PCR and sequencing errors. To assign V, D and J gene segments, CDR3 sequences were aligned to IMGT reference sequences. For a sequence to be retained, at least a six-nucleotide match to both a V gene segment and a J gene segment was required. Rearrangements were called productive when the CDR3 lacked stop codons and stayed in frame with V and J; all others were non-productive. Following IMGT convention, CDR3 was defined as the stretch from the second conserved V-encoded cysteine to the conserved J-encoded phenylalanine. The earlier analysis of about 620 of the donors excluded sequences that lacked an unambiguous match to a single V gene segment. An earlier analysis of about 590 of the donors classified V segments as functional when productive rearrangements were above 56.7% and as segregating when the standard deviation between donors was above 5%. A statistical classification framework was built to diagnose cytomegalovirus status from the catalog of TCR beta chain sequences. In a later analysis, TCR nucleotide sequences were compared against IMGT/GENE-DB human TR gene sequences so that V and J genes could be assigned. The TCRdist pipeline was used in a later analysis to assign CDR3 sequences and most-parsimonious VDJ recombination scenarios. In a later analysis, each TCR beta chain was defined by its CDR3 amino acid sequence together with its V-gene family, and reads without a unique V-gene family were excluded. A later analysis removed 500 to 600 highly shared, low-generation-probability nucleotide sequences to deal with suspected cross-contamination and a sequencing artifact. For each public chain, a later analysis derived a clonal expansion index from normalized ranks of inferred template counts within each repertoire. Generation probabilities in a later analysis came from a VDJ recombination model fitted to out-of-frame rearrangements, and those results were checked against IGoR. In a later analysis, TCR-TCR, TCR-HLA and TCR-CMV co-occurrence was scored with hypergeometric tests, and a repertoire-size bias correction was applied to TCR pairs. False discovery rates were estimated in a later analysis by permuting HLA or CMV assignments 20 times. A later analysis grouped co-occurring TCRs with DBSCAN, adding TCRdist sequence similarity when clustering within HLA-allele-positive subsets. For co-occurrence clustering, repertoires with fewer than 30,000 or more than 120,000 public chains were excluded, along with roughly 5 repertoires with anomalous nucleotide sharing. TCRdb limited this immuneACCESS table to in-frame rearrangements with V and J called. A share of clones is missing; checked studies link under half to unresolved V genes, and the rest is unexplained. V and J calls and clone size come straight from that table; D and trimming were deduced from the DNA. The sample has 150,000 to 200,000 clones on record, 75% to 80% of them singletons. The top ten clones comprise 5% to 8% of the sample.

Comments on this clone: Which antigen it targets is not known. Within one base of it there is no much larger clone, and no base qualities were kept.

This TCR was sampled from a man aged 35 to 55 in good health and CMV-seropositive. Material for sequencing was PBMCs. The rearrangement joined TRBV9 to TRBJ2-1; no D gene can be assigned with confidence. DNA sequence: TGTGCCAGCAGCGTAGACGTAGGAGCCAGCTCCTACAATGAGCAGTTCTTC. This is translated as CASSVDVGASSYNEQFF. The variable domain in full, with residues beyond the CDR3 obtained from the reference TRBV9 and TRBJ2-1 genes, is DSGVTQTPKHLITATGQRVTLRCSPRSGDLSVYWYQQSLDQGLQFLIQYYNGEERAKGNILERFSAQQFPDLHSELNLSSLELGDSALYFCASSVDVGASSYNEQFFGPGTRLTVL.